The text below deals with one TCR beta chain. Its antigen is not identified. The data belong to a study of sequential checkpoint blockade in melanoma. About the study: DNA from some 84 pretreatment tumor samples underwent TCRβ immunosequencing. Matched biopsies came pretreatment and at week 13 for some 22 patients.

CDR3 length equals 13 residues. CDR1 is MNHGY and CDR2 is SAAAGT in the germline V gene. Trimming took off 2 bases at V and 4 bases at J, with 7 bases between the two ends. Only in-frame clones appear in the TCRdb table, and some are missing; sequencing was by immunoSEQ multiplex PCR. The table has fewer than 7,000 clones, around 39% seen once. As to treatment: randomized to nivolumab then ipilimumab (arm A) or the reverse (arm B). Regarding the study as a whole: Response in arm A was associated with pretreatment TIL clonality. Patients with week-13 increases in T-cell fraction and clonality benefited about 30 times more often.

This material consisted of tumor tissue (inferred from file names), taken from a patient given nivolumab and ipilimumab in sequence. The sequence came from a human donor with melanoma. The V call is TRBV6-8, the J call TRBJ2-3, with D unresolved. For the CDR3, the DNA is TGTGCCAGCAGTTACAGTCTAGCAGATACGCAGTATTTT. Translation gives CASSYSLADTQYF.